These 20 T cell receptor beta chains originate from one sample sequenced in a study of memory CD8 T cells in hepatitis C reinfection. TCRdb's copy holds only in-frame clones and misses some; the assay was immunoSEQ multiplex PCR. Of about 200 clones in the sample, more than 55% are singletons; the top ten hold 40% to 55%. Sample time point: late/post reinfection, 12 to 24 weeks after detection. The sorted cells went straight to TCR sequencing with no prior in vitro expansion. The specimen was HCV tetramer-positive CD8+ T cells sorted from blood. These receptors were collected from a man in his forties or fifties with hepatitis C virus infection.

This sequence joins TRBV4-2 and TRBJ2-7; D perhaps matches TRBD2 (6 bases). Between the trimmed V and J ends, which lost 0 bases and 6 bases, there was a span of 15 bases. The CDR3 has 15 residues. Germline lookup yields CDR1 LGHNA and CDR2 YNFKEQ. DNA of the CDR3: TGTGCCAGCAGCCAAGAAGTAGCGGTTCTACGCGAGCAGTACTTC. Its translation: CASSQEVAVLREQYF.

The genes are TRBV4-2 and TRBJ2-7; 8 bases are a match to TRBD1. The germline CDR1 and CDR2 sequences are LGHNA and YNFKEQ. V was clipped by 0 bases and J by 2 bases; unmatched bases: 6. The CDR3 sequence is 16 residues long. The CDR3 DNA is TGTGCCAGCAGCCAAGAATCGACAGGGGCTCCCTACGAGCAGTACTTC. As protein: CASSQESTGAPYEQYF.

The chain uses TRBV11-2 and TRBJ2-3; 9 bases fit TRBD2. Germline assignment: CDR1 SGHAT and CDR2 FQNNGV. The CDR3 has 17 amino acids. V lost 5 bases, J lost 6 bases, and 15 bases stayed unmatched. The CDR3 coding sequence is TGTGCCAGCAGCCCCGAAGTTGCAGCGGGAGGAGGGGATACGCAGTATTTT. Translating it yields CASSPEVAAGGGDTQYF.

The rearrangement uses TRBV9 and TRBJ2-3, with 10 bases lining up with TRBD2. Trimming at V came to 0 bases and at J to 1 base, leaving 2 bases not matched to a gene. There are 16 residues in the CDR3. The germline V gene encodes CDR1 SGDLS and CDR2 YYNGEE. The chain's CDR3 is CASSVATSGGTDTQYF. For the CDR3, the DNA is TGTGCCAGCAGCGTAGCAACTAGCGGGGGCACAGATACGCAGTATTTT.

By its share, this clone is large. This rearrangement joins TRBV4-3 to TRBJ2-2; 8 bases are a match to TRBD1. The germline CDR1 and CDR2 sequences are LGHNA and YSLEER. This CDR3 comprises 15 residues. Trimming at V came to 0 bases and at J to 6 bases, leaving 3 bases not matched to a gene. CDR3 amino acids: CASSQEQGAPGELFF. The CDR3 region has the DNA TGCGCCAGCAGCCAAGAGCAGGGGGCTCCCGGGGAGCTGTTTTTT.

The V gene is TRBV11-2, the J gene TRBJ2-5; 13 bases are shared with TRBD2. CDR3 length equals 16 residues. Germline-derived CDR1 and CDR2 are SGHAT and FQNNGV. J gave up 7 bases and V 4 bases, and 9 bases lay outside the gene matches. CDR3 coding DNA: TGTGCCAGCAGCTCCGGACTAGCGGGAGAGGTCCGGACCCAGTACTTC. Translating gives CASSSGLAGEVRTQYF.

Judged by abundance, this clone is large. The chain joins TRBV28 to TRBJ2-7, with 8 nucleotides matching TRBD2. Germline loops: CDR1 MDHEN, CDR2 SYDVKM. With 4 bases clipped from V and 4 bases from J, the junction kept 24 bases outside the gene matches. CDR3 size: 20 residues. Written as DNA, the CDR3 is TGTGCCAGCAGTTCCCAGGTCGGAGGGCGGCACAGCGGGAGAATATACGAGCAGTACTTC. Residues: CASSSQVGGRHSGRIYEQYF.

The rearrangement links TRBV6-1 to TRBJ2-7; possibly TRBD2 for D (6 bases). The germline gives CDR1 MNHNS, CDR2 SASEGT. The CDR3 covers 14 residues. With 5 bases removed from V and 2 bases from J, the gap between germline ends came to 13 bases. The CDR3 is CASSLGTQTYEQYF. The CDR3 DNA is TGTGCCAGCAGTCTCGGGACTCAAACCTACGAGCAGTACTTC.

The chain combines TRBV4-3 with TRBJ2-6, with 10 bases fitting TRBD1. The J segment lost 5 bases and the V segment lost 0 bases, leaving 10 bases of the junction unmatched. The CDR3 consists of 19 residues. CDR1 is LGHNA and CDR2 is YSLEER in the germline V gene. CDR3 sequence: CASSQEVGTGDPRANVLTF. In DNA, the CDR3 is TGCGCCAGCAGCCAAGAGGTGGGGACAGGGGACCCGCGGGCCAACGTCCTGACTTTC.

Comments on this clone: Within the sample, other DNA sequences also encode this same CDR3. J is TRBJ2-7 and V is TRBV4-2; TRBD2 aligns across 9 bases. The CDR3 extends over 16 amino acids. V dropped 0 bases and J dropped 2; count of bases not matched to a gene: 5. CDR1 and CDR2 (germline): LGHNA, YNFKEQ. The CDR3 spells CASSQEASGAPYEQYF. In DNA form, the CDR3 reads TGTGCCAGCAGCCAAGAGGCTAGCGGGGCTCCCTACGAGCAGTACTTC.

Within the sample, this clone is large (0.1 to 1%). The chain combines TRBV11-2 with TRBJ2-1, with TRBD1 matching over 7 bases. The CDR3 totals 14 residues. Germline CDR1 SGHAT, CDR2 FQNNGV. Germline trimming cut 0 bases from V and 8 bases from J; bases unmatched to any gene: 4. For the CDR3, the DNA is TGTGCCAGCAGCTTAGATCGACAGGGTCATGAGCAGTTCTTC. This translates into CASSLDRQGHEQFF.

This clone was observed once. This chain connects TRBV7-8 to TRBJ2-2; 9 bases align to TRBD2. The CDR3 contains 19 residues. Germline CDR1 reads SGHVS; CDR2 reads FQNEAQ. V lost 5 bases and J lost 5; bases outside the gene matches: 18. CDR3 coding DNA: TGTGCCAGCAGCCAAGAAACGACACCGGGACTAGCTTCTACCGGGGAGCTGTTTTTT. Translation: CASSQETTPGLASTGELFF. The variable domain in full, completed from reference TRBV7-8 and TRBJ2-2, reads GAGVSQSPRYKVAKRGQDVALRCDPISGHVSLFWYQQALGQGPEFLTYFQNEAQLDKSGLPSDRFFAERPEGSVSTLKIQRTQQEDSAVYLCASSQETTPGLASTGELFFGEGSRLTVL.

V and J are TRBV14 and TRBJ2-1; 8 bases align to TRBD2. The CDR3 is 14 residues long. After removal of 6 bases from V and 5 bases from J, the junction contained 6 bases not matched to a gene. Germline V gives CDR1 SGHDN, CDR2 FVKESK. As DNA, the CDR3 is TGTGCCAGCAGTTTAGCGGGAACACACAATGAGCAGTTCTTC. Translation gives CASSLAGTHNEQFF.

Regarding this clone: This may arise from a read error, as a much more abundant clone is one base away. The chain couples TRBV4-2 to TRBJ2-7; 8 bases agree with TRBD2. Germline assignment: CDR1 LGHNA and CDR2 YNFKEQ. The CDR3 spans 16 residues. The V and J ends lost 0 bases and 6 bases, in that order; junction bases with no gene match: 10. Here the CDR3 reads CASSQETGGAWGEQYF. The CDR3 nucleotides are TGTGCCAGCAGCCAAGAAACGGGAGGGGCATGGGGCGAGCAGTACTTC.

The chain recombines TRBV5-3 with TRBJ2-5, with 8 bases identical to TRBD2. TRBV5-3 is labeled an ORF, and its function is uncertain. The CDR3 runs to 16 residues. The junction had 21 bases not matched to a gene; V was cut back by 4 bases and J by 13 bases. This CDR3 is CARSPPGREATPPLYF. The CDR3 nucleotides are TGTGCCAGAAGCCCCCCTGGGCGGGAGGCCACCCCCCCCCTGTACTTC.

The chain is built from TRBV19 and TRBJ2-2; D may be TRBD2 (5 bases). V lost 10 bases and J lost 6, with 15 bases in between. CDR1 and CDR2 from the germline V gene are LNHDA and SQIVND (reference sequence). CDR3 size: 13 residues. This CDR3 is CATPGSDPGELFF. The CDR3 coding sequence is TGTGCCACCCCGGGTAGCGACCCCGGGGAGCTGTTTTTT. The full variable domain, with the rest looked up from reference TRBV19 and TRBJ2-2, is DGGITQSPKYLFRKEGQNVTLSCEQNLNHDAMYWYRQDPGQGLRLIYYSQIVNDFQKGDIAEGYSVSREKKESFPLTVTSAQKNPTAFYLCATPGSDPGELFFGEGSRLTVL.

The J gene is TRBJ2-2, the V gene TRBV4-2; possibly TRBD2 for D (6 bases). The CDR3 is 16 residues long. Germline assignment: CDR1 LGHNA and CDR2 YNFKEQ. V was cut by 0 bases and J by 8 bases, with 16 bases left in between. The CDR3 is CASSQEVIGGLGELFF. CDR3 nucleotide sequence: TGTGCCAGCAGCCAAGAAGTAATTGGGGGGTTAGGGGAGCTGTTTTTT.

V usage is TRBV9 and J usage is TRBJ2-7; tentative D call: TRBD1 (5 bases). Looked up from germline, CDR1 is SGDLS and CDR2 is YYNGEE. The CDR3 has 14 amino acids. Trimming removed 0 bases at V and 4 bases at J, with 11 bases between. The CDR3 protein is CASSVAQVSYEQYF. The CDR3 DNA reads as TGTGCCAGCAGCGTAGCACAGGTTTCGTACGAGCAGTACTTC.

This clone has more than one count but fewer than ten. The chain uses TRBV11-2 and TRBJ2-1; 9 bases map to TRBD2. The CDR3 is 15 residues long. CDR1 is SGHAT, CDR2 FQNNGV, per germline. V lost 0 bases and J lost 7; bases outside the gene matches: 4. CDR3 region: CASSLEVAGGNEQFF. The CDR3, as DNA: TGTGCCAGCAGCTTAGAGGTCGCGGGGGGGAATGAGCAGTTCTTC.

This clone came up a few times. The chain links TRBV27 to TRBJ2-7; possible D gene TRBD1, 5 bases. The germline V gene encodes CDR1 MNHEY and CDR2 SMNVEV (reference sequence). The CDR3 spans 13 residues. Trimming pared 5 bases from V and 4 bases from J, leaving 12 bases between. The CDR3 here is CASSLLKGYEQYF. The CDR3 coding sequence is TGTGCCAGCAGTCTCCTTAAGGGGTACGAGCAGTACTTC.